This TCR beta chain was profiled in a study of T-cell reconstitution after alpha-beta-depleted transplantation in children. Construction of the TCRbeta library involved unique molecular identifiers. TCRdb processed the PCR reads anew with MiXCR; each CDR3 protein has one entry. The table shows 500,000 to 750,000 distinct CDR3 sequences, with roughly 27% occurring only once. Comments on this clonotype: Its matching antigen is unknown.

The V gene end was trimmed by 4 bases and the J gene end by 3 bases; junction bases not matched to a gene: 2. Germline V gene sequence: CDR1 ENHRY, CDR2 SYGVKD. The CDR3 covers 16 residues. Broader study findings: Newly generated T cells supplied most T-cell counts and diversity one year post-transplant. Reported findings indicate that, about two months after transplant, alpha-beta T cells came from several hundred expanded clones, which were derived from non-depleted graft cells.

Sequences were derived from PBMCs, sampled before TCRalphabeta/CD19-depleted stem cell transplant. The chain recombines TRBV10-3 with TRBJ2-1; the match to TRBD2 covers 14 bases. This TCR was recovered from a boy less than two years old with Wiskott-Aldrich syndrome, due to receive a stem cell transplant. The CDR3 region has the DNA TGTGCCATCAGTGGACTAGCGGGAGGGTACTACAATGAGCAGTTCTTC. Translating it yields CAISGLAGGYYNEQFF.